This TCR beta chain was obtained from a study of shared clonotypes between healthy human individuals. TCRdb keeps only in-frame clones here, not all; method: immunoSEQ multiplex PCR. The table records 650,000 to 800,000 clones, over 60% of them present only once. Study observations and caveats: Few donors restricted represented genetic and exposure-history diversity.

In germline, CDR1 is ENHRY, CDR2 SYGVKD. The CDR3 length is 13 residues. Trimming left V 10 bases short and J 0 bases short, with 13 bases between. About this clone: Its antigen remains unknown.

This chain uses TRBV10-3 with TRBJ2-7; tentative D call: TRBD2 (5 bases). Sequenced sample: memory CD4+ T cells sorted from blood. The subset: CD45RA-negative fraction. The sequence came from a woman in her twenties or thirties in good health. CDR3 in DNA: TGTGCCAGTGGACTGCCGAGCTCCTACGAGCAGTACTTC. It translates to CASGLPSSYEQYF.